This is a list of T cell receptor beta chains from one sample in a study of blood T cells in healthy people across ages. TCRdb re-derived calls from the 5' RACE reads in MiXCR, one entry per CDR3 protein. The sample includes around 1,000,000 distinct CDR3 sequences, less than 45% of them seen just once. Material: blood. Every receptor here comes from a man aged 18 to 30 in good health. Each CDR3 is given with its conserved first and last residue. Fields, in order: J gene, D gene, V gene, clone size, CDR3 protein, CDR3 DNA. D genes are given only for firm matches. A clone size is listed for some rows: how often the clone was seen (once, few, many), or a class if it is expanded.

>TRBJ1-1|TRBD1|TRBV7-3|.
CASRGQGAVEAFF
TGTGCCAGCAGGGGACAGGGGGCGGTTGAAGCTTTCTTT
>TRBJ1-1|TRBD1|TRBV20-1|.
CSAPGQGGSEAFF
TGCAGTGCACCGGGACAGGGTGGATCTGAAGCTTTCTTT
>TRBJ1-5|.|TRBV6-6|few
CASSGDRTQHF
TGTGCCAGCAGTGGGGACCGGACCCAGCATTTT
>TRBJ1-4|.|TRBV4-3|.
CASSQADRRGKLFF
TGCGCCAGCAGCCAAGCGGACAGACGGGGAAAACTGTTTTTT
>TRBJ1-1|.|TRBV20-1|.
CSPSRGGNTEAFF
TGCAGTCCCTCCCGAGGTGGGAACACTGAAGCTTTCTTT
>TRBJ1-2|.|TRBV21-1|many
CASSKSRGYTF
TGTGCCAGCAGCAAGTCTAGGGGCTACACCTTC
>TRBJ2-1|.|TRBV7-2|few
CASTVAEISYNEQFF
TGTGCCAGCACCGTAGCGGAAATTTCCTACAATGAGCAGTTCTTC
>TRBJ2-5|TRBD2|TRBV11-2|.
CASTGVLAGAQETQYF
TGTGCCAGCACCGGAGTCCTAGCGGGGGCCCAAGAGACCCAGTACTTC
>TRBJ2-1|.|TRBV7-9|.
CASRSGGTTEQFF
TGTGCCAGCAGGTCTGGGGGTACTACTGAGCAGTTCTTC
>TRBJ2-5|TRBD1|TRBV5-1|.
CASSRDSSQETQYF
TGCGCCAGCAGCCGGGACAGTTCACAAGAGACCCAGTACTTC
>TRBJ1-5|.|TRBV29-1|few
CSVEPRGTDYGNQPQHF
TGCAGCGTTGAACCTAGGGGTACGGATTATGGCAATCAGCCCCAGCATTTT
>TRBJ2-5|.|TRBV27|few
CASSLGDLQETQYF
TGTGCCAGCAGTTTAGGGGACTTACAAGAGACCCAGTACTTC
>TRBJ1-1|.|TRBV6-5|.
CASSYNCEAFF
TGTGCCAGCAGTTACAACTGTGAAGCTTTCTTT
>TRBJ1-4|.|TRBV29-1|.
CSIVQGTNEKLFF
TGCAGCATCGTACAGGGTACTAATGAAAAACTGTTTTTT
>TRBJ1-4|.|TRBV3-1|.
CASSHLSFDEKLFF
TGTGCCAGCAGCCATCTTTCGTTTGACGAAAAACTGTTTTTT
>TRBJ2-7|TRBD1|TRBV28|.
CASRDRESYEQYF
TGTGCCAGTCGTGACAGGGAATCCTACGAGCAGTACTTC
>TRBJ2-5|.|TRBV6-5|.
CASSYSQGFTQETQYF
TGTGCCAGCAGTTACAGCCAGGGATTTACCCAAGAGACCCAGTACTTC
>TRBJ1-2|.|TRBV14|few
CASSQTGLTPNYGYTF
TGTGCCAGCAGCCAAACCGGATTGACACCAAACTATGGCTACACCTTC
>TRBJ1-2|.|TRBV6-2/TRBV6-3|.
CASSYEVRYTF
TGTGCCAGCAGTTACGAGGTCAGATACACCTTC
>TRBJ1-4|.|TRBV15|few
CATSRDQKGKKLFF
TGTGCCACCAGCAGAGATCAAAAGGGCAAAAAACTGTTTTTT
>TRBJ1-5|.|TRBV9|.
CASSVEGERYQPQHF
TGTGCCAGCAGCGTAGAAGGAGAACGGTATCAGCCCCAGCATTTT
>TRBJ1-6|.|TRBV6-5|few
CASRSQVSPLHF
TGTGCCAGCAGGTCACAGGTTTCACCCCTCCACTTT
>TRBJ2-3|.|TRBV4-3|few
CASSQDLESTDTQYF
TGCGCCAGCAGCCAAGATTTAGAGAGCACAGATACGCAGTATTTT
>TRBJ1-5|.|TRBV7-2|.
CASSLAAGNGNQPQHF
TGTGCCAGCAGCTTAGCAGCAGGGAATGGCAATCAGCCCCAGCATTTT
>TRBJ2-1|TRBD2|TRBV4-3|few
CASSQPGLAGEGSYNEQFF
TGCGCCAGCAGCCAACCCGGACTAGCGGGGGAGGGGTCGTACAATGAGCAGTTCTTC
>TRBJ2-1|TRBD2|TRBV9|once
CASSAEGLGERGFPQSYNEQFF
TGTGCCAGCAGCGCAGAAGGACTAGGGGAGCGCGGGTTCCCGCAATCCTACAATGAGCAGTTCTTC
>TRBJ1-2|.|TRBV4-3|.
CASSQGHALTRKGGYTF
TGCGCCAGCAGCCAGGGCCACGCCCTAACAAGGAAGGGCGGCTACACCTTC
>TRBJ2-3|.|TRBV4-2|many
CASSPPRPDTQYF
TGTGCCAGCAGCCCCCCGCGCCCAGATACGCAGTATTTT
>TRBJ2-3|TRBD2|TRBV12-3/TRBV12-4|few
CASSWTSLSTDTQYF
TGTGCCAGCAGTTGGACTAGCCTAAGCACAGATACGCAGTATTTT
>TRBJ1-5|.|TRBV5-1|few
CASSLDSTRNQPQHF
TGCGCCAGCAGCTTGGACAGCACTCGCAATCAGCCCCAGCATTTT
>TRBJ2-1|.|TRBV28|.
CASGMGGQETQFF
TGTGCCTCCGGAATGGGGGGCCAAGAGACCCAGTTCTTC
>TRBJ2-3|.|TRBV5-6|.
CASSYRDTSADTQYF
TGTGCCAGCAGCTACCGGGACACAAGCGCAGATACGCAGTATTTT
>TRBJ1-2|.|TRBV29-1|.
CSVDSPRLMYGYTF
TGCAGCGTTGATTCGCCACGCCTAATGTATGGCTACACCTTC
>TRBJ2-5|.|TRBV7-8|few
CASSLKSGNYQETQYF
TGTGCCAGCAGCTTAAAATCAGGGAACTACCAAGAGACCCAGTACTTC
>TRBJ1-6|.|TRBV7-9|.
CASSSISSSYNSPLHF
TGTGCCAGCAGCTCTATATCCAGCTCCTATAATTCACCCCTCCACTTT
>TRBJ2-1|.|TRBV7-3|once
CASSLNVEAPQFF
TGTGCCAGCAGCTTAAACGTTGAGGCGCCGCAGTTCTTC
>TRBJ2-3|TRBD2|TRBV6-2/TRBV6-3|.
CASSSLAGVTDTQYF
TGTGCCAGCAGTTCACTAGCGGGAGTCACAGATACGCAGTATTTT
>TRBJ2-1|TRBD1|TRBV29-1|.
CSVETGQVVDEQFF
TGCAGCGTTGAAACCGGACAGGTTGTGGATGAGCAGTTCTTC
>TRBJ1-1|.|TRBV27|.
CASSLINRWGDTEAFF
TGTGCCAGCAGTTTAATTAATCGGTGGGGGGACACTGAAGCTTTCTTT
>TRBJ2-3|.|TRBV7-2|few
CASSVFGGSTDTQYF
TGTGCCAGCAGCGTCTTTGGGGGCAGCACAGATACGCAGTATTTT
>TRBJ2-1|.|TRBV12-5|many
CASGLEGTYNEQFF
TGTGCTAGTGGTTTGGAAGGGACTTACAATGAGCAGTTCTTC
>TRBJ1-5|.|TRBV6-2/TRBV6-3|.
CASSYPPMDQPQHF
TGTGCCAGCAGTTACCCGCCTATGGATCAGCCCCAGCATTTT
>TRBJ1-1|.|TRBV7-2|.
CASSLVGRGIAFF
TGTGCCAGCAGCTTAGTCGGGCGGGGTATAGCTTTCTTT
>TRBJ1-1|.|TRBV7-9|once
CASSLERATEAFF
TGTGCCAGCAGCTTAGAAAGGGCCACTGAAGCTTTCTTT
>TRBJ1-6|TRBD1|TRBV6-6|.
CASSYPGGASPLHF
TGTGCCAGCAGTTACCCAGGGGGCGCCTCACCCCTCCACTTT
>TRBJ1-1|.|TRBV18|.
CASSPVNGLVDTEAFF
TGTGCCAGCTCACCGGTGAATGGATTGGTGGACACTGAAGCTTTCTTT
>TRBJ2-7|.|TRBV12-3/TRBV12-4|few
CASSPTAQGIYEQYF
TGTGCCAGCAGCCCAACGGCGCAGGGAATCTACGAGCAGTACTTC
>TRBJ2-2|TRBD1|TRBV3-1|.
CASSQRQGVTGELFF
TGTGCCAGCAGCCAAAGACAGGGAGTCACCGGGGAGCTGTTTTTT
>TRBJ2-7|TRBD1|TRBV2|few
CASSEQGAEQYF
TGTGCCAGCAGTGAACAGGGGGCCGAGCAGTACTTC
>TRBJ1-1|TRBD1|TRBV6-1|.
CASTRDRVAFF
TGTGCCAGCACCCGGGACAGGGTTGCTTTCTTT
>TRBJ1-1|.|TRBV18|.
CASSPITENTEAFF
TGTGCCAGCTCACCGATAACCGAGAACACTGAAGCTTTCTTT